Below, 18 T cell receptor beta chains from the same sample are listed, as sequenced in a study of T cells in tumors after PD-1 blockade. Produced via immunoSEQ multiplex PCR; TCRdb's table is partial and in-frame only. Of about 13,000 clones listed, nearly 65% are singletons. Sequenced material: tumor tissue, taken before anti-PD-1 treatment. These receptors were obtained from a human donor with cutaneous squamous cell carcinoma.

The chain joins TRBV18 to TRBJ2-4, with TRBD2 matching over 7 bases. The V gene end was trimmed by 2 bases and the J gene end by 0 bases; junction bases not matched to a gene: 10. This CDR3 is 18 amino acids long. Per germline, CDR1 KGHSH and CDR2 LQKENI. In DNA form, the CDR3 reads TGTGCCAGCTCACCAGTGGCTAGCGGACCTCTAGCCAAAAACATTCAGTACTTC. Translated: CASSPVASGPLAKNIQYF.

Here the CDR3 DNA reads TGCGCCAGCAGTGAGTCGTCCCGTTGGACAGATACGCAGTATTTT. The encoded protein is CASSESSRWTDTQYF. The chain uses TRBV10-1 and TRBJ2-3; D gene unclear. CDR1 and CDR2 (germline): WNHNN, SYGVQD (reference sequence). The CDR3 has 15 residues. Trimming took off 0 bases at V and 3 bases at J, with 10 bases between the two ends.

The chain is built from TRBV5-1 and TRBJ1-2, with D uncertain. This CDR3 spans 15 amino acids. The germline V gene encodes CDR1 SGHRS and CDR2 YFSETQ. V was clipped by 0 bases and J by 3 bases, with 12 bases between them. The chain's CDR3 is CASSLDDGNYYGYTF. Written as DNA, the CDR3 is TGCGCCAGCAGCTTGGACGACGGTAATTACTATGGCTACACCTTC.

The J gene is TRBJ1-6, the V gene TRBV7-8, with unresolved D. The CDR3 totals 14 residues. Trimming stripped 7 bases from V and 7 bases from J, with 14 bases between. Germline CDR1 and CDR2: SGHVS and FQNEAQ. The CDR3 spells CASNPTAGNSPLHF. The CDR3 DNA is TGTGCCAGCAACCCCACGGCCGGGAATTCACCCCTCCACTTT.

The rearrangement joins TRBV25-1 to TRBJ1-2, with a possible D match to TRBD1 (5 bases). The germline CDR1 and CDR2 sequences are MGHDK and SYGVNS. V lost 4 bases to trimming and J lost 4 bases, with 19 bases between them. This CDR3 comprises 16 residues. The CDR3, as DNA: TGTGCCAGCAGTGGCCTTGGTCAGGGCTCCCGCTATGGCTACACCTTC. Its translation: CASSGLGQGSRYGYTF.

This clone was seen only a few times. The gene calls are TRBV3-1 (or the pseudogene TRBV3-2) and TRBJ1-6; D is uncertain. V was pared by 0 bases and J by 10 bases, with 10 bases between. This CDR3 comprises 14 residues. CDR1 and CDR2 from the germline V gene are LGHDT and YNNKEL (reference sequence). DNA for the CDR3: TGTGCCAGCAGCCAAGAAACGGAGGGATCACCCCTCCACTTT. This gives the protein CASSQETEGSPLHF.

The chain recombines TRBV24-1 with TRBJ2-3; possible D gene TRBD1, 5 bases. V was shortened by 5 bases and J by 2 bases, with 7 bases between the two germline ends. The CDR3 spans 13 residues. Germline CDR1 KGHDR, CDR2 SFDVKD. The CDR3 DNA sequence: TGTGCCACCAGTGTTGGGGCCACAGATACGCAGTATTTT. Translated: CATSVGATDTQYF.

This sequence joins TRBV3-1 (or the pseudogene TRBV3-2) and TRBJ1-2, with 7 bases that match TRBD1. This CDR3 spans 15 amino acids. The junction had 6 bases not matched to a gene; V was cut back by 1 base and J by 4 bases. Germline V gives CDR1 LGHDT, CDR2 YNNKEL (reference sequence). The CDR3 DNA follows: TGTGCCAGCAGCCAAGGGGGACAGACGATCTATGGCTACACCTTC. Translated: CASSQGGQTIYGYTF.

The gene calls are TRBV12-3 or TRBV12-4 and TRBJ1-2, with D unclear. V lost 7 bases and J lost 7, with 16 bases in between. The CDR3 loop spans 13 amino acids. The CDR3 region has the DNA TGTGCCAGCACTGAACCGGACGCGCGTGGCTACACCTTC. Translated: CASTEPDARGYTF.

This clone appeared a few times. The V call is TRBV18, the J call TRBJ2-3; 10 bases line up with TRBD2. In germline, CDR1 is KGHSH, CDR2 LQKENI. V gave up 4 bases and J gave up 0 bases; unmatched junction bases: 7. The CDR3 loop spans 17 amino acids. The chain's CDR3 is CASSQESGGASTDTQYF. The DNA of the CDR3 is TGTGCCAGCTCACAGGAGAGCGGGGGGGCCAGCACAGATACGCAGTATTTT.

By proportion, this clone is large. The chain has TRBV9 and TRBJ2-7; D uncertain. V gave up 1 base and J gave up 2 bases, with 16 bases separating them. The CDR3 loop spans 16 amino acids. CDR1 and CDR2 from the germline V gene are SGDLS and YYNGEE. CDR3 protein: CASSVTPDLGTYEQYF. In DNA, the CDR3 is TGTGCCAGCAGCGTAACCCCCGACCTGGGCACCTACGAGCAGTACTTC.

This chain links TRBV6-6 with TRBJ2-4, with D maybe TRBD1 (6 bases). Germline V CDR1 and CDR2: MNHNY, SVGAGI (reference sequence). The length of the CDR3 is 15 residues. Between the trimmed V and J ends, which lost 3 bases and 1 base, there was a span of 10 bases. The CDR3 DNA reads TGTGCCAGCAGTTATTACGACAGGGCCAAAAACATTCAGTACTTC. It is translated as CASSYYDRAKNIQYF.

This chain connects TRBV5-6 to TRBJ1-4; TRBD1 matches 9 bases. The CDR3 spans 16 residues. V lost 4 bases and J lost 5; bases outside the gene matches: 9. Germline loops: CDR1 SGHDT, CDR2 YYEEEE. The CDR3 is CASSLEGTGHNEKLFF. CDR3 nucleotides: TGTGCCAGCAGCCTAGAAGGGACAGGGCACAATGAAAAACTGTTTTTT.

This clone is medium-sized within its sample. The chain joins TRBV7-2 to TRBJ2-1; 7 bases map to TRBD1. The CDR3 is made up of 14 amino acids. V lost 4 bases to trimming and J lost 4 bases; unmatched junction nucleotides: 4. Germline V gene lookup returns CDR1 SGHTA and CDR2 FQGNSA. This CDR3 reads CASSWPGQYNEQFF. The CDR3 DNA follows: TGTGCCAGCAGCTGGCCGGGACAGTACAATGAGCAGTTCTTC.

The genes are TRBV12-3 or TRBV12-4 and TRBJ2-7; unclear D gene. The V and J ends lost 4 bases and 5 bases respectively, with 6 bases between them. This CDR3 spans 11 amino acids. The CDR3, as DNA: TGTGCCAGCAGTTATACCGACGAGCAGTACTTC. Encoded protein: CASSYTDEQYF.

The rearrangement uses TRBV15 and TRBJ1-2; D unclear. The CDR3 runs 15 residues. The germline gives CDR1 LNHNV, CDR2 YYDKDF (reference sequence). With 2 bases removed from V and 7 bases from J, the gap between germline ends came to 17 bases. The CDR3 DNA is TGTGCCACCAGCAGAAGGGTTTTGGATGAGCGTGGCTACACCTTC. It encodes CATSRRVLDERGYTF. Filled out from reference TRBV15 and TRBJ1-2, the complete variable domain reads DAMVIQNPRYQVTQFGKPVTLSCSQTLNHNVMYWYQQKSSQAPKLLFHYYDKDFNNEADTPDNFQSRRPNTSFCFLDIRSPGLGDTAMYLCATSRRVLDERGYTFGSGTRLTVV.

This clone has a single count. This chain connects TRBV5-4 to TRBJ1-1; no clear D gene. CDR1 and CDR2 from the germline V gene are SGHNT and YYREEE (reference sequence). The CDR3 contains 11 residues. Trimming took 5 bases from V and 7 from J, leaving 9 bases between them. CDR3 in DNA: TGTGCCAGCAGGGCCGGCATTGAAGCTTTCTTT. Translating gives CASRAGIEAFF.

Concerning this clone itself: Mismatch with germline at one junction end may stem from a read error. V usage is TRBV6-1 and J usage is TRBJ2-2, with D hard to call. CDR3 length: 16 amino acids. CDR1 MNHNS and CDR2 SASEGT come from the germline V gene. CDR3: CASREGISPNTGELFF. The CDR3 DNA follows: TGTGCCAGCAGAGAAGGGATCAGCCCAAACACCGGGGAGCTGTTTTTT.